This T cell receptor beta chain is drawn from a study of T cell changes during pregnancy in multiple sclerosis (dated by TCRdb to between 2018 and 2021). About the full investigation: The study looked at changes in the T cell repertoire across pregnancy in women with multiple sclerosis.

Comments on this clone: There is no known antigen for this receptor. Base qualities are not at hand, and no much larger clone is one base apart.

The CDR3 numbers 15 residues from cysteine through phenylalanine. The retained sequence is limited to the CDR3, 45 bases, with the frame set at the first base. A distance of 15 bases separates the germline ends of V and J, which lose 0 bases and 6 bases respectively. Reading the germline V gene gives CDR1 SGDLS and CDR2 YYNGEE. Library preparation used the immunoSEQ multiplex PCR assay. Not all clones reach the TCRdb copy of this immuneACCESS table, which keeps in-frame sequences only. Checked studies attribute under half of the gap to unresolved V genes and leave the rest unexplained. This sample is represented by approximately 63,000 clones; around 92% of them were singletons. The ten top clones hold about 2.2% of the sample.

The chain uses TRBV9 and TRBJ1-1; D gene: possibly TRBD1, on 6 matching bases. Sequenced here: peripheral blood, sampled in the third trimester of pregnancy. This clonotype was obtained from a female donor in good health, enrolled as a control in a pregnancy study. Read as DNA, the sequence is TGTGCCAGCAGCGTAGCTGGAGAGTGGGGGCCTGAAGCTTTCTTT. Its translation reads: CASSVAGEWGPEAFF.